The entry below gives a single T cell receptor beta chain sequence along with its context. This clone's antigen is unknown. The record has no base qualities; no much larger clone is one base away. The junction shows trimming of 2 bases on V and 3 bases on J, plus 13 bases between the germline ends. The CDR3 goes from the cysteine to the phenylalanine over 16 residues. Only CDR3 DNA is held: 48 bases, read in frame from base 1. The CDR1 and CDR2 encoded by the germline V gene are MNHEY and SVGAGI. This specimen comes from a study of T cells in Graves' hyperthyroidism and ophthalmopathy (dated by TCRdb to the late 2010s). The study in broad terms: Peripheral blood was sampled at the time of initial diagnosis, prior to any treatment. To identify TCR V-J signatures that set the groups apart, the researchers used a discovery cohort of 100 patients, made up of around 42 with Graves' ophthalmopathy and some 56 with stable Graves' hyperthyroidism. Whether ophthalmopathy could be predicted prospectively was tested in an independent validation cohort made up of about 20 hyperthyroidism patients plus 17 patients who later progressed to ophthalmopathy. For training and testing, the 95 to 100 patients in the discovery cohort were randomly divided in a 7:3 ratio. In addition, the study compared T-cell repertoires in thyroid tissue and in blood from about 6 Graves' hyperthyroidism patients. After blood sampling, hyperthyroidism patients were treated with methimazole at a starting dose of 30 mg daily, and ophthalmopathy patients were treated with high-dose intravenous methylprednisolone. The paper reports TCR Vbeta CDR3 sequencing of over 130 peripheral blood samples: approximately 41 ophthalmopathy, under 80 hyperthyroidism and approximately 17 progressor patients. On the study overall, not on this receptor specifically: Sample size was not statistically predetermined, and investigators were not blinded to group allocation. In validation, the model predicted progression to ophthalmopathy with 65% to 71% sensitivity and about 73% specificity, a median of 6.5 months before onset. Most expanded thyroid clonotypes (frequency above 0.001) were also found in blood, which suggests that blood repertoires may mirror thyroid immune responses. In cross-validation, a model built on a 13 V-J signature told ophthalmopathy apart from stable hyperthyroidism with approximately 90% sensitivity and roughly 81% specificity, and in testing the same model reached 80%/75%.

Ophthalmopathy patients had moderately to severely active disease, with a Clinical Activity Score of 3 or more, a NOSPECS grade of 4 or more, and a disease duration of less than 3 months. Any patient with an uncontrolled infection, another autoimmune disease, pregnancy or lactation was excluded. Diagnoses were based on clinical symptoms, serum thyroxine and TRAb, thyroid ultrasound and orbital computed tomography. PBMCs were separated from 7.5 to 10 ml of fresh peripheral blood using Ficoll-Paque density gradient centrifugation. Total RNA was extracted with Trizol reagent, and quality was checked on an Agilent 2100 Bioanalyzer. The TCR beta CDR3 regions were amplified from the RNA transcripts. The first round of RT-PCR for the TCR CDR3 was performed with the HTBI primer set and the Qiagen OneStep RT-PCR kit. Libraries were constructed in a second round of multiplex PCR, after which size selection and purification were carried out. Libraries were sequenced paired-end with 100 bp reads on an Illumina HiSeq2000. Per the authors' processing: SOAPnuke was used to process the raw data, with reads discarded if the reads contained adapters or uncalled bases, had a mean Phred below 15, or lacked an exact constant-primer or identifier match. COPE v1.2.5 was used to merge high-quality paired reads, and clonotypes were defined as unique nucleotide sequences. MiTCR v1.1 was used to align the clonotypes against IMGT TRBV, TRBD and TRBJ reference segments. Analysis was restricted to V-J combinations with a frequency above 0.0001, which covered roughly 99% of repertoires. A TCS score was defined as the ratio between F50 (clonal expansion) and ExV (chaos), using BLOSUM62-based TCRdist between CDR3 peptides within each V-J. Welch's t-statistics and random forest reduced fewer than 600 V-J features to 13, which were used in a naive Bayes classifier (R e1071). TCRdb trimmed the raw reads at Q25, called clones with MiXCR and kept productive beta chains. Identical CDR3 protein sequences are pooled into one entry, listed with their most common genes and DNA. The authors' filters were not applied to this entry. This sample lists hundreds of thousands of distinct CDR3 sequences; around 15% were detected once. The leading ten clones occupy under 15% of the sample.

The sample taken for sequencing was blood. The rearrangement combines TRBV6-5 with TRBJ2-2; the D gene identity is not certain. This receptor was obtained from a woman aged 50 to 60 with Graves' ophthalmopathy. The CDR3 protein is CASSYHRVRDTGELFF. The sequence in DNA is TGTGCCAGCAGTTACCATAGGGTCCGAGACACCGGGGAGCTGTTTTTT.